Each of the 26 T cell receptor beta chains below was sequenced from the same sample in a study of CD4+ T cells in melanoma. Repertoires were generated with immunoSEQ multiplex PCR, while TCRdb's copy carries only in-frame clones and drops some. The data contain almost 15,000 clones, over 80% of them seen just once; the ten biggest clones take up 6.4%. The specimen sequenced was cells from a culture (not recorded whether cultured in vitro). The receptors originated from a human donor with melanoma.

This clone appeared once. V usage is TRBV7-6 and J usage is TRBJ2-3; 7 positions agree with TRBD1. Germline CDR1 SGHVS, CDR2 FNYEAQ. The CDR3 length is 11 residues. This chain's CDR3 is CATGPPDTQYF. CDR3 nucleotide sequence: TGTGCGACAGGGCCACCAGATACGCAGTATTTT.

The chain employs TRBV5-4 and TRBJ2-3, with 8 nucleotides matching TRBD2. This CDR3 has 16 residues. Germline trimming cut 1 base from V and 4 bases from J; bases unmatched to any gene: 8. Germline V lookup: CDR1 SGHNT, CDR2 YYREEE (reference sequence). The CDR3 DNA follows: TGTGCCAGCAGCTTGAGGGCGGGGGGAAATGCAGATACGCAGTATTTT. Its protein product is CASSLRAGGNADTQYF.

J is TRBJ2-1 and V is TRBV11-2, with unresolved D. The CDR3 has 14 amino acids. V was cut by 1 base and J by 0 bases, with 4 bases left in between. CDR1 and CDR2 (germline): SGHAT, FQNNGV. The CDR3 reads CASSLAVSYNEQFF. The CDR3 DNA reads TGTGCCAGCAGCTTAGCAGTCTCCTACAATGAGCAGTTCTTC.

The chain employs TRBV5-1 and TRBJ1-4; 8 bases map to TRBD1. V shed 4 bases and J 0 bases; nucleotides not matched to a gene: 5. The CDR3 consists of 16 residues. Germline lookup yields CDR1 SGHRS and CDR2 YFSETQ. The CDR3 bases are TGCGCCAGCAGCCGCGGACAGGGTACAACTAATGAAAAACTGTTTTTT. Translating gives CASSRGQGTTNEKLFF.

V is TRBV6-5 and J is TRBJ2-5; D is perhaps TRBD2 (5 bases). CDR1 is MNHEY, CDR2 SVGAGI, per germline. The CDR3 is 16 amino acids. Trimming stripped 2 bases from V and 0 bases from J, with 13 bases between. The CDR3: CASSYVGLSDQETQYF. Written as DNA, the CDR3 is TGTGCCAGCAGTTACGTAGGGCTTAGCGACCAAGAGACCCAGTACTTC.

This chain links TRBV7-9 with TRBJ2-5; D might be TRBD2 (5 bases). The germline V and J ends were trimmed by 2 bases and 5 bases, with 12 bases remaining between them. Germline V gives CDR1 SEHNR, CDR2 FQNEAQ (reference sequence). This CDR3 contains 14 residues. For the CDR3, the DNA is TGTGCCAGCAGCTTAACTGTCCCGGGGGAGACCCAGTACTTC. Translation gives CASSLTVPGETQYF.

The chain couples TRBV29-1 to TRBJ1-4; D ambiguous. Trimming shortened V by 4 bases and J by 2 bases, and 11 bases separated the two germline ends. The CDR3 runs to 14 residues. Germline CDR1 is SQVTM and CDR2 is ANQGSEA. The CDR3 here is CSVGDGTTNEKLFF. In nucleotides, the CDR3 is TGCAGCGTTGGTGATGGCACTACTAATGAAAAACTGTTTTTT.

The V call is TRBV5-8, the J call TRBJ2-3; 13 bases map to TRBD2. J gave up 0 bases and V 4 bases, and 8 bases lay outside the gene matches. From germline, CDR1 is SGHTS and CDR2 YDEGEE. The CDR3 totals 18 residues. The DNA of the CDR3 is TGTGCCAGCAGCGTGGGGACTAGCGGGGTCCCTAGCACAGATACGCAGTATTTT. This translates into CASSVGTSGVPSTDTQYF.

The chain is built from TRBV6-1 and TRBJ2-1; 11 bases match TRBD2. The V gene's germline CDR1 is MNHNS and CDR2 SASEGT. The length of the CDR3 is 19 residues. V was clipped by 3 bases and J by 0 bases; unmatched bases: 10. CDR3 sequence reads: CASSDRRLAGLSSYNEQFF. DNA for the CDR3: TGTGCCAGCAGTGATAGGAGACTAGCGGGGCTAAGCTCCTACAATGAGCAGTTCTTC.

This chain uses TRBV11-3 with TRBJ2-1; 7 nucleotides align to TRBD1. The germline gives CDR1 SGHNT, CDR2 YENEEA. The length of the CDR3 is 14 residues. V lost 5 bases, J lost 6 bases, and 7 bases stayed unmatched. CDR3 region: CASSPTDRVNEQFF. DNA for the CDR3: TGTGCCAGCAGCCCGACCGACAGGGTCAATGAGCAGTTCTTC.

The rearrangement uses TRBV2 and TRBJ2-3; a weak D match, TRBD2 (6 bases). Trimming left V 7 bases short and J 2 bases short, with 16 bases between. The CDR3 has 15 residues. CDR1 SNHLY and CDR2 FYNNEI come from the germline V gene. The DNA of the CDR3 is TGTGCCAGCAAGAGGGACTTCTTTATCACAGATACGCAGTATTTT. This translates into CASKRDFFITDTQYF. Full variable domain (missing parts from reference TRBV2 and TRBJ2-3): EPEVTQTPSHQVTQMGQEVILRCVPISNHLYFYWYRQILGQKVEFLVSFYNNEISEKSEIFDDQFSVERPDGSNFTLKIRSTKLEDSAMYFCASKRDFFITDTQYFGPGTRLTVL.

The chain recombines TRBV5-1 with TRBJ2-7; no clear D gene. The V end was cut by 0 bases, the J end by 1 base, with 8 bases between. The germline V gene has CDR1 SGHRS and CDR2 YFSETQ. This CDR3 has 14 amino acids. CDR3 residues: CASSLVAASYEQYF. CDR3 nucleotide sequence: TGCGCCAGCAGCTTGGTTGCAGCTTCCTACGAGCAGTACTTC.

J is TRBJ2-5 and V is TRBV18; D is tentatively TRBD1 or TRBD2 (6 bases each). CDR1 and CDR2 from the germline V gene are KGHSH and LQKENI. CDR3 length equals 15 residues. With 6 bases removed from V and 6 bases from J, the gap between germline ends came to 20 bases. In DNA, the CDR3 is TGTGCCAGCTCGGATAGGAGGGGGGCCGTAAAGACCCAGTACTTC. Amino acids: CASSDRRGAVKTQYF. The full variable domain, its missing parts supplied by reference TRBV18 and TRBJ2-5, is NAGVMQNPRHLVRRRGQEARLRCSPMKGHSHVYWYRQLPEEGLKFMVYLQKENIIDESGMPKERFSAEFPKEGPSILRIQQVVRGDSAAYFCASSDRRGAVKTQYFGPGTRLLVL.

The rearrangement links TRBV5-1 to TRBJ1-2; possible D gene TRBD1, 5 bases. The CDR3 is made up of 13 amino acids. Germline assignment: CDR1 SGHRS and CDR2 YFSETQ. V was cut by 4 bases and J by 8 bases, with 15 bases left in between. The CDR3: CASSPLTEGGYTF. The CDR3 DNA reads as TGCGCCAGCAGCCCTTTGACCGAGGGGGGCTACACCTTC.

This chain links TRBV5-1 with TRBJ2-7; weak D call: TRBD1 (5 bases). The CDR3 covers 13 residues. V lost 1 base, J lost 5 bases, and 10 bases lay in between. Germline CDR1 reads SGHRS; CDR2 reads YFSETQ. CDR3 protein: CASSLTQGHEQYF. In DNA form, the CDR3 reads TGCGCCAGCAGCTTGACCCAGGGTCACGAGCAGTACTTC.

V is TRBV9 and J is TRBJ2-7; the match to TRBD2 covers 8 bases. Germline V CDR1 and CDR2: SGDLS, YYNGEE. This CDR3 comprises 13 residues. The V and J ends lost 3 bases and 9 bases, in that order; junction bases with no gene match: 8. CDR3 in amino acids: CASSATQRGMQYF. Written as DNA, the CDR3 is TGTGCCAGCAGCGCCACGCAGCGGGGGATGCAGTACTTC. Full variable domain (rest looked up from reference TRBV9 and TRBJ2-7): DSGVTQTPKHLITATGQRVTLRCSPRSGDLSVYWYQQSLDQGLQFLIQYYNGEERAKGNILERFSAQQFPDLHSELNLSSLELGDSALYFCASSATQRGMQYFGPGTRLTVT.

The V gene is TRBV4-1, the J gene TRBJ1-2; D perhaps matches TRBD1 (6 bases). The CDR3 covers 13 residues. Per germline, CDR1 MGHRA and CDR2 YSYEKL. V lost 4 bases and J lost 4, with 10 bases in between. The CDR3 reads CASSRGGAYGYTF. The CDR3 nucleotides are TGCGCCAGCAGCCGAGGGGGGGCCTATGGCTACACCTTC.

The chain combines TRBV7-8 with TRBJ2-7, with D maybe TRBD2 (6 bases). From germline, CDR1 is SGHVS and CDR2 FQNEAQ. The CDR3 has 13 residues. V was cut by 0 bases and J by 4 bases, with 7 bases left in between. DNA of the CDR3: TGTGCCAGCAGCTTAGCGCGGGGTTACGAGCAGTACTTC. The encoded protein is CASSLARGYEQYF.

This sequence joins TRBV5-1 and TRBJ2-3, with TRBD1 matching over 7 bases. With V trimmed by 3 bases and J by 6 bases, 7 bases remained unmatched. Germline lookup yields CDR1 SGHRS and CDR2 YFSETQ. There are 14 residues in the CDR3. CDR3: CASSSGQRLDTQYF. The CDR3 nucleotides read TGCGCCAGCAGCTCGGGACAGCGGTTGGATACGCAGTATTTT.

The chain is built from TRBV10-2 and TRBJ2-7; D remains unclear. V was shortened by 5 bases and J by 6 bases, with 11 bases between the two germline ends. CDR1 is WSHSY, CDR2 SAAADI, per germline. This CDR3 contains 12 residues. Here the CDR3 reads CASSHWPGEQYF. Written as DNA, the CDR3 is TGCGCCAGCAGTCACTGGCCCGGCGAGCAGTACTTC.

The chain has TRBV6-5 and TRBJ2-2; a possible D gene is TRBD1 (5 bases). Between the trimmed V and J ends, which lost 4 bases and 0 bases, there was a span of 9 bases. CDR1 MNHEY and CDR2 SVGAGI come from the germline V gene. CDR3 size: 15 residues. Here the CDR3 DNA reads TGTGCCAGCAGTTGGGGCAGGACGAACACCGGGGAGCTGTTTTTT. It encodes CASSWGRTNTGELFF.

CDR3 DNA sequence: TGCAGCGCCGAGACTAGCGGGGGCACCGGGGAGCTGTTTTTT. This gives the protein CSAETSGGTGELFF. The rearrangement joins TRBV29-1 to TRBJ2-2; TRBD2 agrees at 12 bases. With 7 bases clipped from V and 4 bases from J, the junction kept 4 bases outside the gene matches. The germline gives CDR1 SQVTM, CDR2 ANQGSEA. This CDR3 contains 14 residues.

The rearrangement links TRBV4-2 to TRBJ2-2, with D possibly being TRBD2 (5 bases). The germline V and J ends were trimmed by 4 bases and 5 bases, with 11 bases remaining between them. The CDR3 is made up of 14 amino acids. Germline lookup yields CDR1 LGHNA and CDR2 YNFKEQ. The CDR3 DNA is TGTGCCAGCAGCCCGAGGACGGGGACCGGGGAGCTGTTTTTT. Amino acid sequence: CASSPRTGTGELFF.

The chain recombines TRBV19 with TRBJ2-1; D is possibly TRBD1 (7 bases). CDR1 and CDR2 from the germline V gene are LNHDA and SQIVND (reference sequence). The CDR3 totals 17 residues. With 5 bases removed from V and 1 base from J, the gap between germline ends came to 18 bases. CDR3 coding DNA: TGTGCCAGTAGTTCCCCGACAGGGAGGATTTCCTACAATGAGCAGTTCTTC. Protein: CASSSPTGRISYNEQFF.

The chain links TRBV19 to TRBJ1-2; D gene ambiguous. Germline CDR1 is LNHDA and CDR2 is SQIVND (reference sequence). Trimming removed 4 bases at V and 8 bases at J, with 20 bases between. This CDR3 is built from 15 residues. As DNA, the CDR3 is TGTGCCAGTAGTACTAAACCGGGCCCCCTTCGGGGCTACACCTTC. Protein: CASSTKPGPLRGYTF.

CDR3 protein: CASSRDHLNEKLFF. Written as DNA, the CDR3 is TGCGCCAGCAGTCGGGACCACCTGAATGAAAAACTGTTTTTT. This chain links TRBV10-2 with TRBJ1-4; D may be TRBD1 (5 bases). This CDR3 has 14 amino acids. Germline CDR1 and CDR2: WSHSY and SAAADI. With 5 bases removed from V and 5 bases from J, the gap between germline ends came to 12 bases.